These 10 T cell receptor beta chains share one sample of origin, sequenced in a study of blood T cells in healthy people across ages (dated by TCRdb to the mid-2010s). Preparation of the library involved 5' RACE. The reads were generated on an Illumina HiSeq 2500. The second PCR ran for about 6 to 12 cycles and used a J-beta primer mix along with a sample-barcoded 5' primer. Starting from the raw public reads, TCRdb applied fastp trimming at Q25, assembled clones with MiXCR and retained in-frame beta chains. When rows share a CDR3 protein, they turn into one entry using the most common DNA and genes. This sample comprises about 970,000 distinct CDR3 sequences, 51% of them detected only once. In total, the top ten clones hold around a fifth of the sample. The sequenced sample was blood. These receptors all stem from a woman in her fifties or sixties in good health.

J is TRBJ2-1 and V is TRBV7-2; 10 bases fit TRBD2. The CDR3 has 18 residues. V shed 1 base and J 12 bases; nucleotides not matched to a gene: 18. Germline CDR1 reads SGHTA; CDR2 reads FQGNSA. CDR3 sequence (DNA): TGTGCCAGCAGCTTAGTTTCGAGCGGGAGGGCGGTTATCAAGGTGCAGTTCTTC. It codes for CASSLVSSGRAVIKVQFF.

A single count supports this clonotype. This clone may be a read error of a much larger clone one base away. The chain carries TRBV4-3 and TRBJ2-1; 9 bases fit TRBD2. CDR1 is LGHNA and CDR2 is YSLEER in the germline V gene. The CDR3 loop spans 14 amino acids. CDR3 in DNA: TGCGCCAGCAGCTCCTTAGCGGGAGCTAGTGAGCGGTTCTTC. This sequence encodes CASSSLAGASERFF.

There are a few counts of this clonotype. The CDR3 nucleotides read TGCAGTGCTAGGAGTGTAGATACGCAGTATTTT. The encoded protein is CSARSVDTQYF. This rearrangement joins TRBV20-1 to TRBJ2-3; D unclear. The CDR3 runs 11 residues. V was shortened by 3 bases and J by 5 bases, with 6 bases between the two germline ends. The germline V gene has CDR1 DFQATT and CDR2 SNEGSKA (reference sequence).

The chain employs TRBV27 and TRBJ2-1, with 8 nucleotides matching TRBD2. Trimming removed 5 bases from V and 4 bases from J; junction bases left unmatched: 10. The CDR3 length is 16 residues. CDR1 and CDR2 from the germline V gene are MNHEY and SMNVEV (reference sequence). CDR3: CASSETGLGVYNEQFF. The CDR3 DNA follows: TGTGCCAGCAGTGAGACGGGACTAGGGGTTTACAATGAGCAGTTCTTC.

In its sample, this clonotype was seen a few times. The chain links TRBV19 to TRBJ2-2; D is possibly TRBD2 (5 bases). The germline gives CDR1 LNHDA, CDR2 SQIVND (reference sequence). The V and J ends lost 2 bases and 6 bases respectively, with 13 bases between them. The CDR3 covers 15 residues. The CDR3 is CASSIWGEGSGELFF. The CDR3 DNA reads TGTGCCAGTAGTATATGGGGAGAAGGGTCCGGGGAGCTGTTTTTT.

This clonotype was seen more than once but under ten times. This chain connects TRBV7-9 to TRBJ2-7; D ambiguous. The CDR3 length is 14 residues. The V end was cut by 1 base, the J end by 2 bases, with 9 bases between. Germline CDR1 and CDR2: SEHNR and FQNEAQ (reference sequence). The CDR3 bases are TGTGCCAGCAGCTTAGGGTTCCAGACCTACGAGCAGTACTTC. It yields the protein CASSLGFQTYEQYF.

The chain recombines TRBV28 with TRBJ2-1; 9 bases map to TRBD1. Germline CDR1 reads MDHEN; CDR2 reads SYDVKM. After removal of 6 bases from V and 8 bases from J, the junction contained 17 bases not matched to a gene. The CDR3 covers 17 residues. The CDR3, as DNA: TGTGCCAGCAGGCAGCCTGGACAGGGGCGTTTCATAGATGAGCAGTTCTTC. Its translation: CASRQPGQGRFIDEQFF.

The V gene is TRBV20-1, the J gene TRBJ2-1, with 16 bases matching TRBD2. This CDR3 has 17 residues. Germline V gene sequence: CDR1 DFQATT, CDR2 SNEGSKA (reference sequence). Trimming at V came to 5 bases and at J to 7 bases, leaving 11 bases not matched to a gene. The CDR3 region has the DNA TGCAGTGCTTCCGGGACTAGCGGGAGGGCCTGGGATAATGAGCAGTTCTTC. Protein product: CSASGTSGRAWDNEQFF.

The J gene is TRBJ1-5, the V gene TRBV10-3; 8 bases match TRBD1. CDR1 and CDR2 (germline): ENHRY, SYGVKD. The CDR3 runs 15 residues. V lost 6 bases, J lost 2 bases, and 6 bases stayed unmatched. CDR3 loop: CAISSTGDGNQPQHF. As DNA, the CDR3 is TGTGCCATCAGCTCGACAGGGGACGGCAATCAGCCCCAGCATTTT.

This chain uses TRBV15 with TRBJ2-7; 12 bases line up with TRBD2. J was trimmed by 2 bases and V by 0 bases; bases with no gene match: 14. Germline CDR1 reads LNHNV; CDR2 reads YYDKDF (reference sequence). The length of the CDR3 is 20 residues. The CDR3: CATSRDTRVTASGRAYEQYF. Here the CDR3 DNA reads TGTGCCACCAGCAGAGATACTCGAGTGACGGCTAGCGGGAGGGCCTACGAGCAGTACTTC.